This T cell receptor beta chain was identified during a study of OX40 agonist ivuxolimab in advanced cancers. Study background: While on treatment, patients had intravenous ivuxolimab at 0.01 to 10 mg/kg every 2 weeks.

No patient had autoimmune disease or received systemic immunosuppression. Method: immunoSEQ multiplex PCR; TCRdb's copy keeps in-frame clones and lacks some. The table includes around 60,000 clones, approximately 85% detected once. The source material was CD4+ or CD8+ T cells sorted from blood, sampled in a trial of the OX40 agonist ivuxolimab. This sequence was found in an adult with an advanced solid tumor such as melanoma, head and neck, liver or kidney cancer.

The chain's CDR3 is CAISPTETYEQYF. The CDR3 nucleotides are TGTGCCATCAGCCCGACAGAAACTTACGAGCAGTACTTC. V and J are TRBV10-3 and TRBJ2-7; possible D gene TRBD1, 5 bases. The V gene's germline CDR1 is ENHRY and CDR2 SYGVKD. The CDR3 extends over 13 amino acids. Deletions cut 6 bases from V and 4 bases from J, with 13 bases between.